Below are 28 T cell receptor beta chains sequenced from a single sample in a study of cytomegalovirus exposure and HLA in healthy donors. Researchers ran the PCR with 60 Vbeta and 13 Jbeta primers. The protocol was immunoSEQ multiplex PCR, while the TCRdb copy is restricted to in-frame clones and leaves out a portion. The repertoire has around 130,000 clones, about four fifths of them found once; the top ten carry roughly 2.2%. Sequenced sample: PBMCs. All receptors come from a woman aged 40-49 years in good health and CMV-seronegative.

The J gene is TRBJ1-2, the V gene TRBV6-1; 10 nucleotides align to TRBD1. The V gene's germline CDR1 is MNHNS and CDR2 SASEGT. This CDR3 has 13 residues. V was pared by 6 bases and J by 9 bases, with 7 bases of the junction left unmatched. This CDR3 is CASREGTGASYTF. Written as DNA, the CDR3 is TGTGCCAGCAGGGAGGGGACAGGGGCAAGCTACACCTTC.

Of note for this clone: At the DNA level, this CDR3 is encoded by other sequences in the same sample as well. The chain recombines TRBV7-3 with TRBJ2-1, with D maybe TRBD2 (5 bases). Trimming cost V 5 bases and J 1 base, with 6 bases left between them. Germline CDR1 SGHTA, CDR2 FQGTGA. This CDR3 is built from 13 residues. Here the CDR3 DNA reads TGTGCCAGCAGCCGCGGGTCCTACAATGAGCAGTTCTTC. Residues: CASSRGSYNEQFF.

The rearrangement uses TRBV19 and TRBJ1-1; maybe TRBD1 (5 bases). Trimming cost V 2 bases and J 4 bases, with 14 bases left between them. The CDR3 is made up of 15 amino acids. Germline V lookup: CDR1 LNHDA, CDR2 SQIVND (reference sequence). CDR3 sequence reads: CASSIFGQSSTEAFF. CDR3 nucleotides: TGTGCCAGTAGTATATTTGGACAATCGAGCACTGAAGCTTTCTTT.

A single count supports this clone. This CDR3 fails to terminate in the conserved phenylalanine or tryptophan, so it likely reflects a read error. The chain carries TRBV10-1 and TRBJ2-7, with D possibly being TRBD1 (6 bases). Deletions cut 10 bases from V and 0 bases from J, with 10 bases between. The germline CDR1 and CDR2 sequences are WNHNN and SYGVQD (reference sequence). The CDR3 contains 12 residues. The CDR3 loop is CAIQGRSYEQYL. CDR3 in DNA: TGCGCCATCCAGGGGCGCTCCTACGAGCAGTACCTC.

This clone was counted between two and nine times. The chain couples TRBV6-4 to TRBJ2-1; 10 nucleotides align to TRBD1. CDR1 and CDR2 from the germline V gene are MRHNA and SNTAGT. With V trimmed by 5 bases and J by 10 bases, 8 bases remained unmatched. The CDR3 length is 14 residues. In DNA form, the CDR3 reads TGTGCCAGCAGTCCGGGACAGGGGTCCCGAGAGCAGTTCTTC. This sequence encodes CASSPGQGSREQFF.

To note about this clone: Different DNA sequences within this sample yield the same CDR3. This chain connects TRBV19 to TRBJ1-5, with 9 bases fitting TRBD1. CDR1 LNHDA and CDR2 SQIVND come from the germline V gene (reference sequence). This CDR3 has 15 residues. Trimming at V came to 3 bases and at J to 7 bases, leaving 7 bases not matched to a gene. Written as DNA, the CDR3 is TGTGCCAGTAGTATCAAGGGGACAGGGAACCAGCCCCAGCATTTT. Amino acids: CASSIKGTGNQPQHF. Full variable domain (rest looked up from reference TRBV19 and TRBJ1-5): DGGITQSPKYLFRKEGQNVTLSCEQNLNHDAMYWYRQDPGQGLRLIYYSQIVNDFQKGDIAEGYSVSREKKESFPLTVTSAQKNPTAFYLCASSIKGTGNQPQHFGDGTRLSIL.

The chain has TRBV11-2 and TRBJ2-5, with D perhaps TRBD2 (7 bases). Trimming took 5 bases from V and 5 from J, leaving 24 bases between them. This CDR3 has 17 residues. The germline V gene has CDR1 SGHAT and CDR2 FQNNGV. CDR3 coding DNA: TGTGCCAGCAGCCAGTCTGCGGGCGGGGGCCCGAGGGAGACCCAGTACTTC. Encoded protein: CASSQSAGGGPRETQYF.

This clone was seen only once. V is TRBV29-1 and J is TRBJ2-2, with TRBD1 as a possible D gene (5 bases). This CDR3 is 15 amino acids long. Germline V CDR1 and CDR2: SQVTM, ANQGSEA. With 1 base removed from V and 5 bases from J, the gap between germline ends came to 14 bases. The CDR3 reads CSVEGAGWETGELFF. CDR3 DNA: TGCAGCGTTGAAGGGGCAGGGTGGGAAACCGGGGAGCTGTTTTTT.

The chain uses TRBV19 and TRBJ2-1; 12 bases match TRBD1. V lost 5 bases, J lost 8 bases, and 10 bases stayed unmatched. Germline V gene sequence: CDR1 LNHDA, CDR2 SQIVND (reference sequence). The CDR3 length is 16 residues. The CDR3 loop reads CASSLTPGQGADEQFF. The CDR3 DNA follows: TGTGCCAGTAGTCTCACTCCGGGACAGGGGGCTGATGAGCAGTTCTTC.

This chain uses TRBV28 with TRBJ1-3; D is undetermined. CDR3 length: 16 amino acids. CDR1 is MDHEN and CDR2 is SYDVKM in the germline V gene. Deletions cut 4 bases from V and 0 bases from J, with 13 bases between. The CDR3 DNA follows: TGTGCCAGCAGTTCCTACTCTCTGAGCTCTGGAAACACCATATATTTT. Its protein is CASSSYSLSSGNTIYF.

V gene TRBV2 combines with J gene TRBJ1-1; 9 bases agree with TRBD1. The CDR3 sequence is 14 residues long. Germline trimming cut 5 bases from V and 1 base from J; bases unmatched to any gene: 2. The V gene's germline CDR1 is SNHLY and CDR2 FYNNEI. This chain's CDR3 is CASSQDRGNTEAFF. DNA for the CDR3: TGTGCCAGCAGTCAGGACAGGGGGAACACTGAAGCTTTCTTT.

J is TRBJ1-4 and V is TRBV25-1; a possible D gene is TRBD1 (6 bases). V was cut by 5 bases and J by 8 bases, with 15 bases left in between. Germline V gene data show CDR1 as MGHDK and CDR2 as SYGVNS. The CDR3 is 14 amino acids. The CDR3 DNA sequence: TGTGCCAGCAGTTACACAGGGTCGGTCGAAAAACTGTTTTTT. This codes for CASSYTGSVEKLFF.

The chain employs TRBV2 and TRBJ2-1; 13 nucleotides match TRBD2. Trimming removed 0 bases from V and 0 bases from J; junction bases left unmatched: 5. The CDR3 has 19 amino acids. CDR1 SNHLY and CDR2 FYNNEI come from the germline V gene. Here the CDR3 DNA reads TGTGCCAGCAGTGAAGCTTGGGGACTAGCGGGGAGCTCCTACAATGAGCAGTTCTTC. Translation: CASSEAWGLAGSSYNEQFF.

The chain joins TRBV18 to TRBJ2-1; a weak D match, TRBD1 (6 bases). The germline CDR1 and CDR2 sequences are KGHSH and LQKENI. Trimming shortened V by 5 bases and J by 4 bases, and 15 bases separated the two germline ends. The CDR3 is made up of 15 amino acids. CDR3 residues: CASSGQGSVYNEQFF. CDR3 nucleotides: TGTGCCAGCTCAGGCCAGGGGAGTGTGTACAATGAGCAGTTCTTC.

This rearrangement joins TRBV7-2 to TRBJ2-3, with D possibly TRBD1 on 6 matching bases. Trimming took 5 bases from V and 6 from J, leaving 15 bases between them. Per the germline V gene, CDR1 is SGHTA and CDR2 is FQGNSA. This CDR3 has 14 amino acids. The CDR3 DNA sequence: TGTGCCAGCAGCAGACAGGTCATGAGGGATACGCAGTATTTT. It codes for CASSRQVMRDTQYF.

The genes are TRBV11-2 and TRBJ2-2; the D gene is possibly TRBD1 (5 bases). The CDR3 runs to 17 residues. Trimming shortened V by 1 base and J by 2 bases, and 14 bases separated the two germline ends. CDR1 and CDR2 (germline): SGHAT, FQNNGV. The CDR3 coding sequence is TGTGCCAGCAGCTTAGTTAGGGCAGGGTTTAACACCGGGGAGCTGTTTTTT. This gives the protein CASSLVRAGFNTGELFF.

This chain uses TRBV18 with TRBJ1-2; a weak D match, TRBD1 (6 bases). V was clipped by 4 bases and J by 1 base, with 10 bases between them. The V gene's germline CDR1 is KGHSH and CDR2 LQKENI. This CDR3 has 14 amino acids. CDR3 DNA: TGTGCCAGCTCACGCGGGGGCTATAACTATGGCTACACCTTC. Residues: CASSRGGYNYGYTF.

The V call is TRBV5-4, the J call TRBJ2-3, with 9 bases that match TRBD2. CDR1 and CDR2 from the germline V gene are SGHNT and YYREEE (reference sequence). J lost 7 bases, V lost 2 bases, and 8 bases had no gene match. The CDR3 covers 15 residues. The CDR3 region has the DNA TGTGCCAGCAGCTTTAAGACTAGCGGATTTAATACGCAGTATTTT. This translates into CASSFKTSGFNTQYF.

This rearrangement joins TRBV6-6 to TRBJ2-7; D is ambiguous. The CDR3 runs to 15 residues. V lost 2 bases, J lost 1 base, and 12 bases lay in between. Germline V gene data show CDR1 as MNHNY and CDR2 as SVGAGI (reference sequence). CDR3 in amino acids: CASSYIVAGSYEQYF. Written as DNA, the CDR3 is TGTGCCAGCAGTTACATTGTGGCAGGTTCCTACGAGCAGTACTTC.

This chain uses TRBV2 with TRBJ1-2; 11 nucleotides align to TRBD1. The trim removed 6 bases at V and 2 bases at J, leaving 5 bases unmatched. CDR3 length: 15 amino acids. The germline V gene encodes CDR1 SNHLY and CDR2 FYNNEI. The CDR3 region is CASRDRGRFNYGYTF. The CDR3, as DNA: TGTGCCAGCAGGGACAGGGGGCGCTTCAACTATGGCTACACCTTC.

This clone was seen just once. The rearrangement uses TRBV9 and TRBJ2-1; TRBD2 matches at 11 bases. Trimming removed 0 bases from V and 4 bases from J; junction bases left unmatched: 3. The CDR3 extends over 16 amino acids. CDR1 is SGDLS and CDR2 is YYNGEE in the germline V gene. This CDR3 reads CASSVVASGGYNEQFF. In nucleotides, the CDR3 is TGTGCCAGCAGCGTAGTGGCTAGCGGGGGGTACAATGAGCAGTTCTTC.

This chain links TRBV7-3 with TRBJ2-1; D is perhaps TRBD2 (6 bases). Germline assignment: CDR1 SGHTA and CDR2 FQGTGA. The ends were cut back, 5 bases at V and 3 bases at J, with 23 bases in the middle. The CDR3 totals 18 residues. CDR3 nucleotide sequence: TGTGCCAGCAGCCATTTACCACTTTCCGGGACTGGCTACAATGAGCAGTTCTTC. Translation: CASSHLPLSGTGYNEQFF.

The chain joins TRBV21-1 to TRBJ2-7; TRBD2, the table's D call, was not compared with the DNA. TRBV21-1 is designated a pseudogene. This CDR3 spans 15 amino acids. The CDR3 DNA is TGTGCCAGCAGCAACGGGGGGCTGCAAAGTCGCGAGCAGTACTTC. Its protein product is CASSNGGLQSREQYF.

The J gene is TRBJ2-3, the V gene TRBV15, with 7 bases matching TRBD1. The germline V gene encodes CDR1 LNHNV and CDR2 YYDKDF (reference sequence). CDR3 length equals 15 residues. J lost 0 bases, V lost 4 bases, and 4 bases had no gene match. This CDR3 is CATSTRQGSTDTQYF. CDR3 DNA sequence: TGTGCCACCAGCACCAGACAGGGAAGCACAGATACGCAGTATTTT.

This clone has only a few counts. V gene TRBV10-1 combines with J gene TRBJ2-3; tentatively, D is TRBD2 (6 bases). The germline V gene encodes CDR1 WNHNN and CDR2 SYGVQD (reference sequence). The CDR3 length is 15 residues. V lost 1 base and J 4 bases, leaving 12 bases between the germline ends. CDR3 amino acids: CASSELSGESDTQYF. In DNA, the CDR3 is TGCGCCAGCAGTGAGTTGTCGGGAGAATCAGATACGCAGTATTTT.

The chain links TRBV9 to TRBJ2-1; D gene unclear. CDR1 is SGDLS, CDR2 YYNGEE, per germline. V dropped 0 bases and J dropped 3 bases, with 10 bases sitting between them. The CDR3 runs to 15 residues. CDR3 nucleotide sequence: TGTGCCAGCAGCGTAGACGCAGTCCACTACAATGAGCAGTTCTTC. This sequence encodes CASSVDAVHYNEQFF. Combining the CDR3 with reference TRBV9 and TRBJ2-1 gives the whole variable domain DSGVTQTPKHLITATGQRVTLRCSPRSGDLSVYWYQQSLDQGLQFLIQYYNGEERAKGNILERFSAQQFPDLHSELNLSSLELGDSALYFCASSVDAVHYNEQFFGPGTRLTVL.

CDR3 protein: CASSIRTGGEDTEAFF. CDR3 nucleotide sequence: TGTGCCAGTAGTATCAGGACAGGGGGCGAAGACACTGAAGCTTTCTTT. J is TRBJ1-1 and V is TRBV19; TRBD1 matches at 11 bases. The CDR3 runs 16 residues. Germline V gene sequence: CDR1 LNHDA, CDR2 SQIVND (reference sequence). J gave up 3 bases and V 3 bases, and 6 bases lay outside the gene matches.

The rearrangement uses TRBV14 and TRBJ2-5; 12 bases line up with TRBD2. The CDR3 consists of 17 residues. The ends lost 1 base at V and 3 bases at J; junction bases unmatched: 6. Germline assignment: CDR1 SGHDN and CDR2 FVKESK. CDR3 in DNA: TGTGCCAGCAGCCAAGTACAGACTAGCGGGAGCGAAGAGACCCAGTACTTC. As protein: CASSQVQTSGSEETQYF. Full variable domain (missing parts from reference TRBV14 and TRBJ2-5): EAGVTQFPSHSVIEKGQTVTLRCDPISGHDNLYWYRRVMGKEIKFLLHFVKESKQDESGMPNNRFLAERTGGTYSTLKVQPAELEDSGVYFCASSQVQTSGSEETQYFGPGTRLLVL.